This T cell receptor (beta chain) was sequenced for a study of shared clonotypes between healthy human individuals. At the level of the study: Three plates were used per donor for CD4 naive, three for CD4 memory, two for CD8 naive and one for CD8 memory.

With respect to this clone: No antigen is known for it.

The study, taken as a whole, reports: Clonotype sharing across several donors was observed for roughly 5% of naive CD4 clonotypes. Lower generation probabilities were found for non-shared clonotypes than for those shared by all four donors.

V trimming: 10 bases; J trimming: 1 base; junction bases outside the gene matches: 8. Germline V lookup: CDR1 MNHNS, CDR2 SASEGT. This CDR3 spans 15 amino acids. Terminally differentiated effector memory CD45RA+ cells were left out of the naive CD8 fraction, which was CD45RO-negative and positively selected for CCR7. The donors were adults (healthy and HIV-negative) with no recent acute infections or vaccinations. The table came from immunoSEQ multiplex PCR; TCRdb's copy has only in-frame clones and leaves some out. The sample shows about 2.2 million clones, 90% to 95% of them seen only once. This TCR was sampled from a man aged 18-30 years in good health. Some clones in this sample may be carry-over from other donors' samples. Source material: naive CD8+ T cells from PBMCs. This chain uses TRBV6-1 with TRBJ1-5; 9 positions match TRBD1. In DNA form, the CDR3 reads TGTGCCACCAGGGGAGGACAGGGGAGCAATCAGCCCCAGCATTTT. It encodes CATRGGQGSNQPQHF.